Reported below is one T cell receptor (beta chain). Terminally differentiated effector memory CD45RA+ cells were excluded from the naive CD8 cells, which were CD45RO-negative and positively selected for CCR7. This specimen belongs to a study of shared clonotypes between healthy human individuals. Study-level information: Three plates each covered CD4 naive and memory; CD8 naive two, CD8 memory one.

Trimming stripped 5 bases from V and 8 bases from J, with 18 bases between. The CDR3 has 15 residues. CDR1 is SGHVS, CDR2 FQNEAQ, per germline. Data came from immunoSEQ multiplex PCR; TCRdb stores just in-frame clones and leaves some out. The sample shows about 2.1 million clones, about 92% of them seen only once. The sequence came from a man aged 18 to 29 in good health. Some clones in this sample may be carry-over from other donors' samples. Source material: naive CD8+ T cells from PBMCs. The V and J genes are TRBV7-8 and TRBJ2-2; D is ambiguous. CDR3: CASSPISSPPGELFF. CDR3 DNA: TGTGCCAGCAGCCCCATTTCTTCCCCCCCAGGGGAGCTGTTTTTT. Supplemented by reference TRBV7-8 and TRBJ2-2, the full variable domain reads GAGVSQSPRYKVAKRGQDVALRCDPISGHVSLFWYQQALGQGPEFLTYFQNEAQLDKSGLPSDRFFAERPEGSVSTLKIQRTQQEDSAVYLCASSPISSPPGELFFGEGSRLTVL.